The 10 T cell receptor beta chains in this list originate from one sample, sequenced in a study of CD8+CD57+ T cells in acquired aplastic anemia. Patients chosen for sequencing had shown CD8+CD57+ cell expansion by flow cytometry. Genomic DNA constituted the template upon which TCR beta VDJ and CDR3 profiling was performed. TCRdb processed the reads anew with MiXCR; each CDR3 protein has one entry. The sample carries tens of thousands of distinct CDR3 sequences, about 60% recorded once. The sequencing sample was made of sorted CD4+, CD8+, or CD8+CD57+ T cells (not recorded which) from PBMCs. These receptors all come from a human donor with aplastic anemia.

The gene calls are TRBV19 and TRBJ2-7, with 7 bases that match TRBD1. V shed 8 bases and J 6 bases; nucleotides not matched to a gene: 13. The germline V gene encodes CDR1 LNHDA and CDR2 SQIVND (reference sequence). The CDR3 extends over 14 amino acids. This CDR3 reads CASARTGGSVEQYF. For the CDR3, the DNA is TGTGCCAGTGCAAGGACAGGAGGCTCGGTCGAGCAGTACTTC. Filled out from reference TRBV19 and TRBJ2-7, the complete variable domain reads DGGITQSPKYLFRKEGQNVTLSCEQNLNHDAMYWYRQDPGQGLRLIYYSQIVNDFQKGDIAEGYSVSREKKESFPLTVTSAQKNPTAFYLCASARTGGSVEQYFGPGTRLTVT.

This clonotype is labeled medium-sized. The V and J genes are TRBV20-1 and TRBJ1-2, with D possibly being TRBD1 (6 bases). V shed 2 bases and J shed 3 bases, with 13 bases lying between them. Germline V gene data show CDR1 as DFQATT and CDR2 as SNEGSKA (reference sequence). The CDR3 has 14 amino acids. CDR3: CSARTPGADYGYTF. The CDR3 DNA reads TGCAGTGCTAGAACCCCAGGGGCAGACTATGGCTACACCTTC.

This clonotype appeared once. Just one base apart from a much larger clone, this may be a read error. The chain is built from TRBV10-1 and TRBJ1-1, with D perhaps matching TRBD1 (6 bases). CDR1 and CDR2 from the germline V gene are WNHNN and SYGVQD (reference sequence). The CDR3 runs 15 residues. CDR3: CASSARGPTGTGAFF. In nucleotides, the CDR3 is TGCGCCAGCAGTGCCAGGGGTCCGACAGGCACTGGAGCTTTCTTT.

This chain joins TRBV29-1 and TRBJ2-3; D call uncertain. Germline V gene lookup returns CDR1 SQVTM and CDR2 ANQGSEA. V dropped 4 bases and J dropped 2 bases, with 10 bases sitting between them. The length of the CDR3 is 13 residues. The CDR3 protein is CSVADFITDTQYF. CDR3 in DNA: TGCAGCGTTGCCGACTTCATCACAGATACGCAGTATTTT.

The chain recombines TRBV10-1 with TRBJ2-7, with a weak D call TRBD1 (6 bases). CDR1 is WNHNN, CDR2 SYGVQD, per germline (reference sequence). V was trimmed by 1 base and J by 4 bases, leaving 14 bases between them. CDR3 length: 15 amino acids. This CDR3 is CASSELGEGEYEQYF. In nucleotides, the CDR3 is TGCGCCAGCAGTGAGTTGGGTGAGGGGGAATACGAGCAGTACTTC.

This clonotype came up many times. The V call is TRBV9, the J call TRBJ1-6, with D uncertain. The CDR3 has 15 amino acids. V dropped 0 bases and J dropped 4 bases, with 8 bases sitting between them. Germline CDR1 and CDR2: SGDLS and YYNGEE. CDR3 DNA: TGTGCCAGCAGCGTAGCCACAGAGTATAATTCACCCCTCCACTTT. Protein: CASSVATEYNSPLHF.

This clonotype was counted between two and nine times. The CDR3 spells CASSFSGGTGELFF. CDR3 DNA: TGTGCCAGCAGTTTTAGTGGGGGCACCGGGGAGCTGTTTTTT. J is TRBJ2-2 and V is TRBV28; tentatively, D is TRBD1 or TRBD2 (5 bases each). The CDR3 extends over 14 amino acids. Trimming stripped 3 bases from V and 4 bases from J, with 9 bases between. The germline CDR1 and CDR2 sequences are MDHEN and SYDVKM.

The chain couples TRBV19 to TRBJ1-6; 7 bases align to TRBD1. The V gene end was trimmed by 5 bases and the J gene end by 7 bases; junction bases not matched to a gene: 5. The CDR3 loop spans 14 amino acids. Germline CDR1 reads LNHDA; CDR2 reads SQIVND (reference sequence). The CDR3 bases are TGTGCCAGTAGTGCCTTGACAGGGAATTCACCCCTCCACTTT. Translated: CASSALTGNSPLHF.

The genes are TRBV20-1 and TRBJ1-6, with 9 bases aligning to TRBD1. V was pared by 2 bases and J by 7 bases, with 6 bases of the junction left unmatched. This CDR3 is 15 amino acids long. Looked up from germline, CDR1 is DFQATT and CDR2 is SNEGSKA (reference sequence). CDR3 loop: CSARMTGTGNSPLHF. The CDR3 DNA sequence: TGCAGTGCTAGAATGACTGGGACAGGGAATTCACCCCTCCACTTT.

The rearrangement uses TRBV10-3 and TRBJ1-1; D possibly corresponds to TRBD1 (5 bases). The V gene's germline CDR1 is ENHRY and CDR2 SYGVKD. Trimming removed 5 bases at V and 4 bases at J, with 8 bases between. This CDR3 contains 12 residues. The CDR3 region is CAISQGPTEAFF. DNA of the CDR3: TGTGCCATCAGTCAGGGACCCACTGAAGCTTTCTTT.